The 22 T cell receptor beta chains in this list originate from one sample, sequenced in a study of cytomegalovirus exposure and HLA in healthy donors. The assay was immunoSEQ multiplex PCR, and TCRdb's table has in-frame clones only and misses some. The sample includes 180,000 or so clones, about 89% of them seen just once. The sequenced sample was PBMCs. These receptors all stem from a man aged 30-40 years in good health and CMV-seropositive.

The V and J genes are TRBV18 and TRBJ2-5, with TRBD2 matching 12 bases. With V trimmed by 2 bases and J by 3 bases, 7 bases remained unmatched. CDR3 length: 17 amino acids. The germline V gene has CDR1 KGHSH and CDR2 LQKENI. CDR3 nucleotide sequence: TGTGCCAGCTCACCAATTAGGACTAGCGGGGTGAAAGAGACCCAGTACTTC. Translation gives CASSPIRTSGVKETQYF. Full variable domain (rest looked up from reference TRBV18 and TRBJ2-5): NAGVMQNPRHLVRRRGQEARLRCSPMKGHSHVYWYRQLPEEGLKFMVYLQKENIIDESGMPKERFSAEFPKEGPSILRIQQVVRGDSAAYFCASSPIRTSGVKETQYFGPGTRLLVL.

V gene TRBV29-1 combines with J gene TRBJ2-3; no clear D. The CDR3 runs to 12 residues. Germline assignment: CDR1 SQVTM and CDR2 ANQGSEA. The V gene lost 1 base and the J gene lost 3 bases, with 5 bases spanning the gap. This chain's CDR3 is CSVEVITDTQYF. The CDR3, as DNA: TGCAGCGTTGAAGTGATTACAGATACGCAGTATTTT.

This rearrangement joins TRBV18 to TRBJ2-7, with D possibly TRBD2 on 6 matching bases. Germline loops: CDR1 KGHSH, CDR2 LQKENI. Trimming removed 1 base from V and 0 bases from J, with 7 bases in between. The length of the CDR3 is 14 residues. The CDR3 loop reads CASSPQEGSYEQYF. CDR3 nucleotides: TGTGCCAGCTCACCACAGGAGGGCTCCTACGAGCAGTACTTC.

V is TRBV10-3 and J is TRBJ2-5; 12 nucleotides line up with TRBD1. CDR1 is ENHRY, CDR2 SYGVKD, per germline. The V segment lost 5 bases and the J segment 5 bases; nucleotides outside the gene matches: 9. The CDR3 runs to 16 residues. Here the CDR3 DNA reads TGTGCCATCAGTACCCCGGGACAGGGGGCAGGGGAGACCCAGTACTTC. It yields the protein CAISTPGQGAGETQYF.

CDR3 sequence: CASSLPPSGANVLTF. The CDR3 nucleotides are TGTGCCAGCAGCTTGCCGCCCTCTGGGGCCAACGTCCTGACTTTC. The chain carries TRBV5-4 and TRBJ2-6, with D hard to call. From germline, CDR1 is SGHNT and CDR2 YYREEE (reference sequence). There are 15 residues in the CDR3. V was clipped by 1 base and J by 0 bases, with 5 bases between them.

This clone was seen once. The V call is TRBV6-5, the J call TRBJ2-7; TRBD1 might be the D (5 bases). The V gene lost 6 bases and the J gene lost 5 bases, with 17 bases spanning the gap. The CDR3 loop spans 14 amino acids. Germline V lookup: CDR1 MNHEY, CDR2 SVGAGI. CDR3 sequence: CASSPPQGYDEQYF. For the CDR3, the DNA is TGTGCCAGCAGCCCCCCGCAGGGCTATGACGAGCAGTACTTC.

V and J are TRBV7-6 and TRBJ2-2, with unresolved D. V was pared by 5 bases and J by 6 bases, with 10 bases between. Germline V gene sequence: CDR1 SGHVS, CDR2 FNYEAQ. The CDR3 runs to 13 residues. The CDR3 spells CASSLSGAGELFF. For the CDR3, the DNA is TGTGCCAGCAGCCTTAGTGGCGCCGGGGAGCTGTTTTTT. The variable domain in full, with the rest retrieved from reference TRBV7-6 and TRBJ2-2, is GAGVSQSPRYKVTKRGQDVALRCDPISGHVSLYWYRQALGQGPEFLTYFNYEAQQDKSGLPNDRFSAERPEGSISTLTIQRTEQRDSAMYRCASSLSGAGELFFGEGSRLTVL.

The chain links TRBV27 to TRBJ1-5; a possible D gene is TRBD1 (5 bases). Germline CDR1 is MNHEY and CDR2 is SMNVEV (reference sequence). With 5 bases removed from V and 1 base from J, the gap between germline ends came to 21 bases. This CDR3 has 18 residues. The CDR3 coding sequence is TGTGCCAGCAGTAAGCGGGGGGGAGGCCAAATAAGCAATCAGCCCCAGCATTTT. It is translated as CASSKRGGGQISNQPQHF.

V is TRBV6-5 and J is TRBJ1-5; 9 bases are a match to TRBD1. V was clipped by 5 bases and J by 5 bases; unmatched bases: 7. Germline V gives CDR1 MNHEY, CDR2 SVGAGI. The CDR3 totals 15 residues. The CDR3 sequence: CASSRDRVLHQPQHF. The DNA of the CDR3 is TGTGCCAGCAGTAGGGACAGGGTTTTACATCAGCCCCAGCATTTT.

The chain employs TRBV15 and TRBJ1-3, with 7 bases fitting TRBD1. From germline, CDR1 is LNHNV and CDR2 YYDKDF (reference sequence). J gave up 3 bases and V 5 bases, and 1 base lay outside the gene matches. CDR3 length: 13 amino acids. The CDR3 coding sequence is TGTGCCACCAGCTGGACAGGTGGAAACACCATATATTTT. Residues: CATSWTGGNTIYF.

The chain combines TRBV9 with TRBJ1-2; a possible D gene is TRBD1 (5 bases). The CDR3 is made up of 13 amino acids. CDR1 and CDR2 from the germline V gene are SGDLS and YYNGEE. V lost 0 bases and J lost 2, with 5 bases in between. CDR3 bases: TGTGCCAGCAGCGTAGGGGGGAACTATGGCTACACCTTC. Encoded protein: CASSVGGNYGYTF.

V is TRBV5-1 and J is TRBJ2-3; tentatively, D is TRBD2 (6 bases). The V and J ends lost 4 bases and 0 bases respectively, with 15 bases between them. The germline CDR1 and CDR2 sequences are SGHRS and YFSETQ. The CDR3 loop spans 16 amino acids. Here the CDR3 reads CASSPVGGTSTDTQYF. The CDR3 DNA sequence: TGCGCCAGCAGCCCGGTGGGAGGCACTAGCACAGATACGCAGTATTTT.

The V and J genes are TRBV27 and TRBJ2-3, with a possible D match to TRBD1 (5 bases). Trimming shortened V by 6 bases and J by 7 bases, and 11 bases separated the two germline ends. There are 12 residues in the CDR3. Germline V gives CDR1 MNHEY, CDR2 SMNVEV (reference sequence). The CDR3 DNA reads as TGTGCCAGCAGGGCAGGGATATATACGCAGTATTTT. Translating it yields CASRAGIYTQYF.

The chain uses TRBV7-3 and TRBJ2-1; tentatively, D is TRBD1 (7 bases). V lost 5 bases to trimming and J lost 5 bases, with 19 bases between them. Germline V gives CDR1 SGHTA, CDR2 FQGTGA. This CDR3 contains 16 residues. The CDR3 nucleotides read TGTGCCAGCAGCACCCGGACAGGAGGGGGTCACAATGAGCAGTTCTTC. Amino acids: CASSTRTGGGHNEQFF.

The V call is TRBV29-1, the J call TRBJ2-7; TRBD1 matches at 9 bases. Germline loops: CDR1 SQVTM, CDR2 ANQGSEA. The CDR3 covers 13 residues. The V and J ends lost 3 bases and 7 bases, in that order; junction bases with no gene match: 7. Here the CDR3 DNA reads TGCAGCGTTGACCCGGGACAGGGATTTGAGCAGTACTTC. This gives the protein CSVDPGQGFEQYF.

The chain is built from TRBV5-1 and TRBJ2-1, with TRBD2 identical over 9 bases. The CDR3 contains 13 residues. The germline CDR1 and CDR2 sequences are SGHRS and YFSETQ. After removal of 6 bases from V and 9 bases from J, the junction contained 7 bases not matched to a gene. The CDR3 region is CASTASGISEQFF. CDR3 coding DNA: TGCGCCAGCACGGCTAGCGGGATAAGTGAGCAGTTCTTC.

The CDR3 loop is CASSEYAGLGTDTQYF. CDR3 sequence (DNA): TGTGCCAGCAGTGAATACGCGGGGCTTGGCACAGATACGCAGTATTTT. The rearrangement joins TRBV25-1 to TRBJ2-3, with D possibly matching TRBD2 (6 bases). The CDR3 contains 16 residues. CDR1 and CDR2 (germline): MGHDK, SYGVNS. Trimming shortened V by 0 bases and J by 1 base, and 11 bases separated the two germline ends.

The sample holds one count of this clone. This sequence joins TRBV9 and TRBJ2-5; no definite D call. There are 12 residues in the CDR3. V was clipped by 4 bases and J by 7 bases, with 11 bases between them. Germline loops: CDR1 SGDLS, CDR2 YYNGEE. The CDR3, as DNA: TGTGCCAGCAGCCCCGATTGGGCGACCCAGTACTTC. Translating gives CASSPDWATQYF. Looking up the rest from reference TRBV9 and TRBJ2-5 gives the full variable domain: DSGVTQTPKHLITATGQRVTLRCSPRSGDLSVYWYQQSLDQGLQFLIQYYNGEERAKGNILERFSAQQFPDLHSELNLSSLELGDSALYFCASSPDWATQYFGPGTRLLVL.

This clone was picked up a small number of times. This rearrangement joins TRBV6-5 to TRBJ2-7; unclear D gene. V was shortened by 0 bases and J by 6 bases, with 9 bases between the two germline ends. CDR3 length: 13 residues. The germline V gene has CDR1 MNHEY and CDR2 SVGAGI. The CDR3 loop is CASSYSAWGEQYF. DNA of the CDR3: TGTGCCAGCAGTTACTCCGCTTGGGGCGAGCAGTACTTC.

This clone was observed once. CDR3 in amino acids: CASSRLAGEAYEQYF. For the CDR3, the DNA is TGTGCCAGCAGTCGTCTAGCGGGGGAGGCCTACGAGCAGTACTTC. The V and J genes are TRBV7-2 and TRBJ2-7; 10 nucleotides agree with TRBD2. The CDR3 has 15 residues. The germline CDR1 and CDR2 sequences are SGHTA and FQGNSA. V was pared by 6 bases and J by 2 bases, with 7 bases of the junction left unmatched. The variable domain in full, with the rest retrieved from reference TRBV7-2 and TRBJ2-7, is GAGVSQSPSNKVTEKGKDVELRCDPISGHTALYWYRQSLGQGLEFLIYFQGNSAPDKSGLPSDRFSAERTGGSVSTLTIQRTQQEDSAVYLCASSRLAGEAYEQYFGPGTRLTVT.

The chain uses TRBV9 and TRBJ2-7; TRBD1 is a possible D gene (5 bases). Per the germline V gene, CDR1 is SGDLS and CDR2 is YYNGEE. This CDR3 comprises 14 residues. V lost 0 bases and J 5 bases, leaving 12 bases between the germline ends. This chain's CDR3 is CASSVGFRVDEQYF. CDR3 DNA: TGTGCCAGCAGCGTAGGTTTCAGGGTAGACGAGCAGTACTTC. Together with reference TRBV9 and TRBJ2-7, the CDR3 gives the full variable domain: DSGVTQTPKHLITATGQRVTLRCSPRSGDLSVYWYQQSLDQGLQFLIQYYNGEERAKGNILERFSAQQFPDLHSELNLSSLELGDSALYFCASSVGFRVDEQYFGPGTRLTVT.

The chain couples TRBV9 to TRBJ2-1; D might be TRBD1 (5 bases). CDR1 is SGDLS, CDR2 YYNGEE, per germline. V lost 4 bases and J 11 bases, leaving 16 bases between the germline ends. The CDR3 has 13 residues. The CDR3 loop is CASSSTEAGKQFF. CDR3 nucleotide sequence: TGTGCCAGCAGCTCTACAGAGGCAGGGAAGCAGTTCTTC.